Below, one T cell receptor beta chain is given with its context. The target of this receptor is not known. Nothing much larger sits one base from this clone, and base qualities are not available. Sequences MNHEY (CDR1) and SMNVEV (CDR2) are obtained from the germline V gene (reference sequence). Measured from the cysteine to the phenylalanine, the CDR3 is 13 residues long. The read is trimmed to its CDR3 DNA, 39 bases read in frame from base 1. Trimming at the junction amounts to 0 bases on V and 8 bases on J, and the germline ends lie 10 bases apart. The data originate from a study of T cell responses to AZD1222 COVID-19 vaccine (dated by TCRdb to the early 2020s). For the study in its entirety: Because spike-specific TCR depth and breadth did not differ between the two schedules, AZD1222 recipients who got a second dose at roughly 4 weeks were pooled with those who got a second dose at roughly 12 weeks. TCR sequencing was performed for 230 to 250 trial participants, of whom roughly 200 were given two doses of AZD1222 and around 26 were given two doses of MenACWY control vaccine. Enrollment into the trials was organized by age into subgroups of 18-55, 56-69 and 70-plus years, and those subgroups contained roughly 150, 30 and 60 TCR-sequenced participants, respectively.

According to the study, the label for this sample's time point signals: baseline before first vaccination. Vaccinee samples were obtained from the UK trials COV001 and COV002, which included a single-blind randomized controlled phase 2/3 trial of AZD1222 (ChAdOx1 nCoV-19) in healthy adults. For TCRbeta chain sequencing, PBMC samples from trial participants were taken at day 0 and at day 28 after the second dose. The study at large found these results: Conclusions about previously exposed vaccinees are limited because only five to seven AZD1222 recipients were SARS-CoV-2 seropositive at baseline. The vaccine-associated CD4 TCRs covered the entire spike protein, and the dominant responses fell in regions 160-218 and 743-854. Participants were mostly white British, with more females than males. The authors suggested clonal diversity may have been underestimated. A significant rise in spike-specific TCR breadth and depth was observed after two AZD1222 doses relative to day 0 and relative to MenACWY recipients. Nearly half of unique spike-specific TCRs reportedly recognized epitopes outside regions mutated in the B.1.351 and B.1.1.7 variants. In the small 56-69-year group, the increase in depth fell short of significance, most likely because of low power. Because no day 14 peak-response samples were available, repertoires were characterized only after the peak T cell response.

The CDR3 regions of human TCRbeta chains were analyzed by immunosequencing. Concerning the study's data processing: TCRs in the repertoires were compared against a reference library of SARS-CoV-2-specific TCRs that had been generated with the MIRA antigen-specificity platform. Breadth was defined as the fraction of unique TCRs that were SARS-CoV-2-associated. Depth was defined as the fraction of total T cells that were SARS-CoV-2-associated. Using the MIRA data, every spike-specific TCR was mapped to the spike region that the TCR reacted to and assigned to either a CD4 or a CD8 class. Log10-transformed breadth and depth values were compared by one-way ANOVA with Sidak's multiple comparisons tests. TCRdb carries this immuneACCESS record with in-frame sequences only. Its versions omit some clonotypes, under half of them owing to an unresolved V gene in the studies checked, with the rest unexplained. That table furnishes V, J and clone size, whereas the DNA furnished D and trimming. The table for this sample lists fewer than 120,000 clones; 87% of them were counted only once. The biggest ten clones account for roughly 3% of the sample.

This receptor was identified in an adult in good health. The sequence joins TRBV27 to TRBJ1-1; the best D guess is TRBD1, with 6 bases matching. The specimen comprised peripheral blood, sampled on day 0 of AZD1222 vaccination. The CDR3 reads CASSLSLGGEAFF. The nucleotide sequence is TGTGCCAGCAGTTTATCTTTGGGGGGCGAAGCTTTCTTT.